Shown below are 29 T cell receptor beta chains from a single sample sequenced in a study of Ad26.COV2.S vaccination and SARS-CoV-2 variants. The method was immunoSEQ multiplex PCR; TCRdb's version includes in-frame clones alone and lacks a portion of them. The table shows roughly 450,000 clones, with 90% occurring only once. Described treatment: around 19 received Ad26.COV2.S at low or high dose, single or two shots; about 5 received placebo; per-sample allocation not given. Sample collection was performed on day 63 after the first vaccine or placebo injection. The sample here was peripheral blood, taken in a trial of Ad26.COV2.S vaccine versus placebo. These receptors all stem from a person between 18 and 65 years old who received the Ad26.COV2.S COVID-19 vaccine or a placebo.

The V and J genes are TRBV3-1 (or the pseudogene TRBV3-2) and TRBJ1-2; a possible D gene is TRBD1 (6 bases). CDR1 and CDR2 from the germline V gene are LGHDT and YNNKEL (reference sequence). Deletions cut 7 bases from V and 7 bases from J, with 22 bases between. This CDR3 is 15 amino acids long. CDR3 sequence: CASTNPGAGDGGYTF. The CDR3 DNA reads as TGTGCCAGCACTAACCCAGGCGCAGGGGATGGTGGCTACACCTTC.

The CDR3 DNA sequence: TGTGCCAGCAGCTTAGGTTCCACTTTCAATGAGCAGTTCTTC. Its translation: CASSLGSTFNEQFF. The rearrangement uses TRBV7-2 and TRBJ2-1; D not resolved. V lost 1 base, J lost 6 bases, and 10 bases lay in between. Germline V gene sequence: CDR1 SGHTA, CDR2 FQGNSA. The CDR3 totals 14 residues.

In DNA, the CDR3 is TGTGCCAGCAGCCCAGGACAGGCCAAACAAGAGACCCAGTACTTC. As protein: CASSPGQAKQETQYF. The rearrangement uses TRBV7-2 and TRBJ2-5; 7 nucleotides align to TRBD1. Germline V gives CDR1 SGHTA, CDR2 FQGNSA. J lost 2 bases, V lost 5 bases, and 8 bases had no gene match. There are 15 residues in the CDR3.

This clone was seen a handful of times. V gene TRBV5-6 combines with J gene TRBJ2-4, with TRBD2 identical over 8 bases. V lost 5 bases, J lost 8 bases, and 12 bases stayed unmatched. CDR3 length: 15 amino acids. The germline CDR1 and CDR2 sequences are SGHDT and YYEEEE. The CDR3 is CASRPRVSGVDIQYF. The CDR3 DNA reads TGTGCCAGCAGACCAAGAGTTAGCGGGGTGGACATTCAGTACTTC.

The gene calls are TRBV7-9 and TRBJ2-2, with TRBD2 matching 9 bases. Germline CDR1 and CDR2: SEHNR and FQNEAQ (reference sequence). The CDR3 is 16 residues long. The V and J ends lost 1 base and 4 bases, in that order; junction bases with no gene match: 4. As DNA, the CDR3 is TGTGCCAGCAGCTTAGTAGCGGGAGTGGGCACCGGGGAGCTGTTTTTT. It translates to CASSLVAGVGTGELFF.

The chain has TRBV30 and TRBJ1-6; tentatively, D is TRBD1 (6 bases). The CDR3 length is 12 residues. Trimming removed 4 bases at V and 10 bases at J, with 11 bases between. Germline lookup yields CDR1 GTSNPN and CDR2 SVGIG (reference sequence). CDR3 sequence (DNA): TGTGCCTGGAACAGGGAAGGCTCACCCCTCCACTTT. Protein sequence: CAWNREGSPLHF.

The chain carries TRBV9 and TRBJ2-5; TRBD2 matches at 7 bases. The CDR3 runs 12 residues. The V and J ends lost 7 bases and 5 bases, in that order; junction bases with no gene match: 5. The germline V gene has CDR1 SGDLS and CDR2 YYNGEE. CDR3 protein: CASQGLGETQYF. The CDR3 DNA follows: TGTGCCAGCCAAGGACTAGGGGAGACCCAGTACTTC.

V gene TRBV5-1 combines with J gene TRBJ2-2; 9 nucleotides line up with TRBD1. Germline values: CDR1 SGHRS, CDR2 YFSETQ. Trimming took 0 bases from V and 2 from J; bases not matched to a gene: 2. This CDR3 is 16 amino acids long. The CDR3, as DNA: TGCGCCAGCAGCTTGGAGGGACAGGGTAACACCGGGGAGCTGTTTTTT. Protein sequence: CASSLEGQGNTGELFF.

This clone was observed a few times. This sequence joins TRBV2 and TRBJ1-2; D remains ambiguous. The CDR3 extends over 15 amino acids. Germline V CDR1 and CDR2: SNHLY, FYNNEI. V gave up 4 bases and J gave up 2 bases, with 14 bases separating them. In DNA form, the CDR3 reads TGTGCCAGCAGTGGGAATACAGTGACCAACTATGGCTACACCTTC. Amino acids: CASSGNTVTNYGYTF.

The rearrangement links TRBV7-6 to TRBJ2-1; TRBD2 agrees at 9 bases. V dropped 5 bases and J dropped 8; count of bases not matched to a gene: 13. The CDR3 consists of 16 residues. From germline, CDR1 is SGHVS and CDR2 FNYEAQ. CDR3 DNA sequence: TGTGCCAGCAGCCAACAAGCGGGAGGTCCCAGGGATGAGCAGTTCTTC. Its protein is CASSQQAGGPRDEQFF.

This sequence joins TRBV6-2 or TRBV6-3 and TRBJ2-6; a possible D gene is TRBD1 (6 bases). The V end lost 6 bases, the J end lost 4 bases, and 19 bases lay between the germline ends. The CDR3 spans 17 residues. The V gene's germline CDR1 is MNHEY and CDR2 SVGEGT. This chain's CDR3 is CASSSRTALTGANVLTF. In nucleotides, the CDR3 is TGTGCCAGCAGCTCGAGGACAGCCCTAACAGGGGCCAACGTCCTGACTTTC.

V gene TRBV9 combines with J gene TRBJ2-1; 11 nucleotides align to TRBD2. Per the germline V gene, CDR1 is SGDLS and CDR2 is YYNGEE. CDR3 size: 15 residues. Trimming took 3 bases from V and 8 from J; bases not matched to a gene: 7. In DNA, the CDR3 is TGTGCCAGCAGCGCAAGAGGGACTAGCGGCGATGAGCAGTTCTTC. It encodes CASSARGTSGDEQFF. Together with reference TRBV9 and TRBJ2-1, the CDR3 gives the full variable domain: DSGVTQTPKHLITATGQRVTLRCSPRSGDLSVYWYQQSLDQGLQFLIQYYNGEERAKGNILERFSAQQFPDLHSELNLSSLELGDSALYFCASSARGTSGDEQFFGPGTRLTVL.

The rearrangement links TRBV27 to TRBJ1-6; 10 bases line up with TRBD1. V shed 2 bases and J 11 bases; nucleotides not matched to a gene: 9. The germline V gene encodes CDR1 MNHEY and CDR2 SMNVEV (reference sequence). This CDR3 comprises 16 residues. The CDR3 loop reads CASSLARQGAKAPLHF. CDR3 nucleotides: TGTGCCAGCAGTTTAGCCAGACAGGGGGCAAAGGCACCCCTCCACTTT.

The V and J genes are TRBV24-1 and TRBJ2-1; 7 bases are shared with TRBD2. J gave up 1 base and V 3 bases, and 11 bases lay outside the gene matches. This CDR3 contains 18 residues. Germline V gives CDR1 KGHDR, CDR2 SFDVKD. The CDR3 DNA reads TGTGCCACCAGTGATCCGACCCCGAGCGGGGATTCCTACAATGAGCAGTTCTTC. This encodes CATSDPTPSGDSYNEQFF.

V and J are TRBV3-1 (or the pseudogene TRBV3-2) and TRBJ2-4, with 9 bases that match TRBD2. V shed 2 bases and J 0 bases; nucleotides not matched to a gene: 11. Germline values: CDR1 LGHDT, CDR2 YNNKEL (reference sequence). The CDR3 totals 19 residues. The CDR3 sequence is CASSQSHAGGGLAKNIQYF. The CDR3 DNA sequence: TGTGCCAGCAGCCAAAGCCATGCGGGAGGGGGGCTAGCCAAAAACATTCAGTACTTC.

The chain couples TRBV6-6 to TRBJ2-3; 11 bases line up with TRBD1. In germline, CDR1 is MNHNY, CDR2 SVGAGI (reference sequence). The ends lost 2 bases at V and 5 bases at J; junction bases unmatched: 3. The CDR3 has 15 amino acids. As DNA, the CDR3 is TGTGCCAGCAGTTACCCGGACAGGGGGCAAGATACGCAGTATTTT. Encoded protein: CASSYPDRGQDTQYF.

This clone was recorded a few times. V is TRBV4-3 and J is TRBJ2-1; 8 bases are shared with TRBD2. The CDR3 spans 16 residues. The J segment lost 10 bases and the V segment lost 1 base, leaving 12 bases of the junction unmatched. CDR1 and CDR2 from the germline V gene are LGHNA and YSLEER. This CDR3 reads CASSQAPNQPGGEQFF. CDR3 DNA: TGCGCCAGCAGCCAAGCCCCCAACCAGCCGGGAGGGGAGCAGTTCTTC.

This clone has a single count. Written as DNA, the CDR3 is TGTGCCAGCAGCTTAGATGTCTTTTCGGACAGGCTCTACGAGCAGTACTTC. This codes for CASSLDVFSDRLYEQYF. The genes are TRBV7-2 and TRBJ2-7, with 7 positions matching TRBD1. Germline CDR1 SGHTA, CDR2 FQGNSA. Losses at the gene ends were 1 base for V and 3 bases for J; bases not matched to a gene: 12. The length of the CDR3 is 17 residues. Filled out from reference TRBV7-2 and TRBJ2-7, the complete variable domain reads GAGVSQSPSNKVTEKGKDVELRCDPISGHTALYWYRQSLGQGLEFLIYFQGNSAPDKSGLPSDRFSAERTGGSVSTLTIQRTQQEDSAVYLCASSLDVFSDRLYEQYFGPGTRLTVT.

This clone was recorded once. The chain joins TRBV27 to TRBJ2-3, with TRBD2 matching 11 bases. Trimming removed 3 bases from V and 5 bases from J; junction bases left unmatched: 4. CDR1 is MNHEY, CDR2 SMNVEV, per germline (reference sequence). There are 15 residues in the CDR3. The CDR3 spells CASSFLAGGIDTQYF. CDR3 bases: TGTGCCAGCAGTTTCCTAGCGGGAGGTATAGATACGCAGTATTTT.

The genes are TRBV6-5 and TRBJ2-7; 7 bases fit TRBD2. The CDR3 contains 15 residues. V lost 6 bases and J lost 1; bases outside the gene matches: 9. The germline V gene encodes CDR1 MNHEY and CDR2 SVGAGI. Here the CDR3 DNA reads TGTGCCAGCAGCTCTCTAGCGGATTTATCCTACGAGCAGTACTTC. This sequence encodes CASSSLADLSYEQYF.

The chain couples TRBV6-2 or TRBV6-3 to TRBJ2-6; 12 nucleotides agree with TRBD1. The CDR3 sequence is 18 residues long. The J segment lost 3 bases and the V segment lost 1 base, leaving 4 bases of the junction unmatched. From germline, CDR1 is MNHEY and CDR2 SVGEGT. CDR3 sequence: CASSYWDRGLSGANVLTF. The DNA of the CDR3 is TGTGCCAGCAGTTACTGGGACAGGGGGCTGAGTGGGGCCAACGTCCTGACTTTC.

The CDR3 sequence is CASAAPNNEQFF. CDR3 coding DNA: TGTGCCAGCGCTGCTCCCAACAATGAGCAGTTCTTC. The V call is TRBV7-6, the J call TRBJ2-1; no reliable D call. This CDR3 comprises 12 residues. The germline V and J ends were trimmed by 8 bases and 5 bases, with 10 bases remaining between them. CDR1 is SGHVS and CDR2 is FNYEAQ in the germline V gene.

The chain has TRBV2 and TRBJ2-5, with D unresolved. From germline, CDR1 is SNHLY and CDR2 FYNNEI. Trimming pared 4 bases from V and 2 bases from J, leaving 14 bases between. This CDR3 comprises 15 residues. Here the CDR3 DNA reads TGTGCCAGCAGTGTTTCCCCTACGTTACAAGAGACCCAGTACTTC. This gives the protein CASSVSPTLQETQYF.

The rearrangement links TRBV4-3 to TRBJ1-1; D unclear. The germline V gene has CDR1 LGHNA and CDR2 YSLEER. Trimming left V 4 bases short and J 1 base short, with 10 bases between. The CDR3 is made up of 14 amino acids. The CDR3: CASSLILGNTEAFF. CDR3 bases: TGCGCCAGCAGCCTAATACTGGGGAACACTGAAGCTTTCTTT.

The CDR3 nucleotides are TGTGCCAGCAGTTACTCCCTAGCCCAAAGAACCTACGAGCAGTACTTC. This sequence encodes CASSYSLAQRTYEQYF. The rearrangement joins TRBV6-2 or TRBV6-3 to TRBJ2-7, with D perhaps matching TRBD2 (5 bases). This CDR3 has 16 amino acids. Germline V gene lookup returns CDR1 MNHEY and CDR2 SVGEGT. V lost 0 bases and J lost 2, with 14 bases in between.

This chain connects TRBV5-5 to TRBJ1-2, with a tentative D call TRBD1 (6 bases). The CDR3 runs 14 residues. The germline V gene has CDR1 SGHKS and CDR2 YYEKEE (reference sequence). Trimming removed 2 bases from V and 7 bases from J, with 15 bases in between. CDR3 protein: CASSFTDSQIGYTF. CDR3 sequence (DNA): TGTGCCAGCAGCTTTACGGACAGCCAAATTGGCTACACCTTC.

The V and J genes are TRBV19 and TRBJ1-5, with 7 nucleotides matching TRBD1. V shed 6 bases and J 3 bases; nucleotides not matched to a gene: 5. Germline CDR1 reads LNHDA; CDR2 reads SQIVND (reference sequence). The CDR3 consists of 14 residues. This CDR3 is CASSLDRDNQPQHF. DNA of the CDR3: TGTGCCAGTAGCTTAGACAGGGACAATCAGCCCCAGCATTTT.

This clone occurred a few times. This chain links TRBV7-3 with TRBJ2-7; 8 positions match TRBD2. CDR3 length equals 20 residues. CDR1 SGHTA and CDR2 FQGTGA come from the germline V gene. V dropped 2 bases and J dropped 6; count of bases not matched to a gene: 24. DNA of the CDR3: TGTGCCAGCAGCTTACGTCCCCCCGCCTCGGCTGGACTAGCCGGGGGCGAGCAGTACTTC. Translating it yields CASSLRPPASAGLAGGEQYF.

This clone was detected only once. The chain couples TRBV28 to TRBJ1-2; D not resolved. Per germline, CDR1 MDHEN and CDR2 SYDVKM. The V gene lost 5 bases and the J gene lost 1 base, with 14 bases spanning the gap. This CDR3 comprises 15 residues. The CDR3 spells CASSPLSTLNYGYTF. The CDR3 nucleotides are TGTGCCAGCAGTCCTCTCTCGACTCTTAACTATGGCTACACCTTC.